These 31 T cell receptor beta chains were all obtained from the same sample, sequenced in a study of blood T cell repertoires in COVID-19. The method was immunoSEQ multiplex PCR; TCRdb's version includes in-frame clones alone and lacks a portion of them. The table shows roughly 250,000 clones, with around 87% occurring only once. Material for sequencing was peripheral blood. These receptors came from a woman aged 50 to 60 with acute or convalescent COVID-19.

This clone was seen only once. J is TRBJ2-1 and V is TRBV19, with 13 bases that match TRBD2. CDR1 LNHDA and CDR2 SQIVND come from the germline V gene (reference sequence). V lost 5 bases and J lost 5; bases outside the gene matches: 3. The CDR3 totals 15 residues. CDR3 in DNA: TGTGCCAGTAGTCCCGGGACTAGCGGGAACAATGAGCAGTTCTTC. This gives the protein CASSPGTSGNNEQFF.

This chain links TRBV6-1 with TRBJ2-5; 10 bases are shared with TRBD2. The CDR3 contains 17 residues. Germline-derived CDR1 and CDR2 are MNHNS and SASEGT. The V gene end was trimmed by 0 bases and the J gene end by 5 bases; junction bases not matched to a gene: 9. The CDR3 loop reads CASSEALASGSTETQYF. CDR3 sequence (DNA): TGTGCCAGCAGTGAAGCGCTGGCTAGCGGGAGTACGGAGACCCAGTACTTC.

The chain is built from TRBV25-1 and TRBJ2-5; D is possibly TRBD2 (7 bases). Per the germline V gene, CDR1 is MGHDK and CDR2 is SYGVNS. The CDR3 covers 13 residues. Deletions cut 5 bases from V and 6 bases from J, with 13 bases between. CDR3 nucleotides: TGTGCCAGCAGTTCGGGGGGCCATCAGACCCAGTACTTC. Translating gives CASSSGGHQTQYF.

The chain links TRBV9 to TRBJ2-1; D not certain. Trimming removed 0 bases at V and 6 bases at J, with 10 bases between. This CDR3 spans 14 amino acids. The germline V gene has CDR1 SGDLS and CDR2 YYNGEE. In DNA form, the CDR3 reads TGTGCCAGCAGCGTAGTCCCATCAGTCAATGAGCAGTTCTTC. Translating gives CASSVVPSVNEQFF.

This clone is a singleton in its sample. The chain has TRBV5-1 and TRBJ2-7, with 10 positions matching TRBD1. CDR1 is SGHRS and CDR2 is YFSETQ in the germline V gene. The CDR3 consists of 15 residues. J lost 7 bases, V lost 4 bases, and 11 bases had no gene match. CDR3: CASSTRGTGVGEQYF. The DNA for the CDR3 is TGCGCCAGCAGCACCCGAGGGACAGGGGTCGGGGAGCAGTACTTC.

This chain connects TRBV4-1 to TRBJ1-4; the match to TRBD1 covers 8 bases. The length of the CDR3 is 15 residues. Germline V gene sequence: CDR1 MGHRA, CDR2 YSYEKL. J gave up 5 bases and V 2 bases, and 4 bases lay outside the gene matches. CDR3 nucleotide sequence: TGCGCCAGCAGCCAACCCCAGGGGGCGAATGAAAAACTGTTTTTT. As protein: CASSQPQGANEKLFF.

This clone was seen more than once but under ten times. J is TRBJ1-5 and V is TRBV6-5, with 9 bases aligning to TRBD1. V dropped 5 bases and J dropped 0; count of bases not matched to a gene: 2. The CDR3 contains 15 residues. Germline CDR1 MNHEY, CDR2 SVGAGI. The CDR3 here is CASSLTGGSNQPQHF. The DNA for the CDR3 is TGTGCCAGCAGTCTGACAGGGGGTAGCAATCAGCCCCAGCATTTT.

In its sample, this clone was seen once. The chain employs TRBV5-6 and TRBJ2-5; possible D gene TRBD2, 6 bases. V was clipped by 2 bases and J by 3 bases, with 8 bases between them. CDR3 size: 13 residues. The germline gives CDR1 SGHDT, CDR2 YYEEEE. CDR3 DNA sequence: TGTGCCAGCAGCTTCGGAGGGGAAGAGACCCAGTACTTC. Residues: CASSFGGEETQYF. Together with reference TRBV5-6 and TRBJ2-5, the CDR3 gives the full variable domain: DAGVTQSPTHLIKTRGQQVTLRCSPKSGHDTVSWYQQALGQGPQFIFQYYEEEERQRGNFPDRFSGHQFPNYSSELNVNALLLGDSALYLCASSFGGEETQYFGPGTRLLVL.

Only one count was recorded for this clone. This rearrangement joins TRBV6-5 to TRBJ2-7, with D possibly matching TRBD2 (6 bases). CDR1 is MNHEY and CDR2 is SVGAGI in the germline V gene. Trimming left V 8 bases short and J 6 bases short, with 11 bases between. The CDR3 is 11 amino acids. The CDR3 nucleotides read TGTGCCAGCTCCGGGGGTCTCGAGCAGTACTTC. It encodes CASSGGLEQYF.

This chain joins TRBV6-1 and TRBJ1-2; TRBD1 matches at 11 bases. Trimming cost V 0 bases and J 4 bases; bases outside gene matches: 4. The germline CDR1 and CDR2 sequences are MNHNS and SASEGT. This CDR3 spans 16 amino acids. The CDR3 here is CASSEARTGGFYGYTF. For the CDR3, the DNA is TGTGCCAGCAGTGAAGCCCGGACAGGGGGCTTCTATGGCTACACCTTC.

This clone is a singleton in its sample. The V and J genes are TRBV6-5 and TRBJ2-3; TRBD2 aligns across 8 bases. In germline, CDR1 is MNHEY, CDR2 SVGAGI. The CDR3 consists of 16 residues. V lost 3 bases, J lost 4 bases, and 9 bases stayed unmatched. CDR3 protein: CASSYWTGGLPDTQYF. Written as DNA, the CDR3 is TGTGCCAGCAGTTATTGGACGGGAGGGTTGCCAGATACGCAGTATTTT.

This clone was counted once. The gene calls are TRBV2 and TRBJ2-5, with 8 bases fitting TRBD1. CDR1 SNHLY and CDR2 FYNNEI come from the germline V gene. J was trimmed by 5 bases and V by 6 bases; bases with no gene match: 5. CDR3 length: 13 residues. The CDR3 nucleotides are TGTGCCAGCAGCGGGACAGGTCGCGAGACCCAGTACTTC. Amino acids: CASSGTGRETQYF.

The CDR3 DNA is TGTGCCAGCAGCCGAGCGGGAGTGGGGGAGACCCAGTACTTC. Residues: CASSRAGVGETQYF. V usage is TRBV3-1 (or the pseudogene TRBV3-2) and J usage is TRBJ2-5; 8 bases fit TRBD2. CDR1 and CDR2 (germline): LGHDT, YNNKEL (reference sequence). This CDR3 is 14 amino acids long. J gave up 5 bases and V 4 bases, and 6 bases lay outside the gene matches.

This chain connects TRBV25-1 to TRBJ2-6; D unclear. Germline CDR1 and CDR2: MGHDK and SYGVNS. The CDR3 sequence is 13 residues long. V lost 8 bases, J lost 4 bases, and 9 bases lay in between. CDR3 protein: CASRHTGANVLTF. CDR3 coding DNA: TGTGCCAGCCGTCACACAGGGGCCAACGTCCTGACTTTC.

The rearrangement links TRBV4-2 to TRBJ2-1; D is perhaps TRBD2 (6 bases). V shed 4 bases and J shed 0 bases, with 13 bases lying between them. Germline V gives CDR1 LGHNA, CDR2 YNFKEQ. This CDR3 is 16 amino acids long. The chain's CDR3 is CASSRDSGSSYNEQFF. CDR3 DNA sequence: TGTGCCAGCAGCCGGGATAGCGGCAGCTCCTACAATGAGCAGTTCTTC.

This clone was detected a few times. The DNA of the CDR3 is TGTGCCAGCCTGAAGAGGGAATACGAGCAGTACTTC. This encodes CASLKREYEQYF. This sequence joins TRBV6-5 and TRBJ2-7; D might be TRBD2 (5 bases). This CDR3 has 12 residues. Germline-derived CDR1 and CDR2 are MNHEY and SVGAGI. V lost 8 bases, J lost 4 bases, and 12 bases lay in between.

The V gene is TRBV5-1, the J gene TRBJ2-5; TRBD2 matches at 9 bases. Germline trimming cut 1 base from V and 5 bases from J; bases unmatched to any gene: 9. CDR1 and CDR2 (germline): SGHRS, YFSETQ. The CDR3 is 16 amino acids. CDR3 DNA sequence: TGCGCCAGCAGCTTGTTTTTAGCGGGAGAGGTTGAGACCCAGTACTTC. Protein: CASSLFLAGEVETQYF. Full variable domain (remainder filled in from reference TRBV5-1 and TRBJ2-5): KAGVTQTPRYLIKTRGQQVTLSCSPISGHRSVSWYQQTPGQGLQFLFEYFSETQRNKGNFPGRFSGRQFSNSRSEMNVSTLELGDSALYLCASSLFLAGEVETQYFGPGTRLLVL.

The chain combines TRBV10-3 with TRBJ2-7; 11 bases map to TRBD1. The junction had 11 bases not matched to a gene; V was cut back by 6 bases and J by 1 base. Germline values: CDR1 ENHRY, CDR2 SYGVKD. There are 17 residues in the CDR3. In DNA form, the CDR3 reads TGTGCCATCAGCTCGAACCAAGGGACAGGGGGATCCTACGAGCAGTACTTC. Its protein is CAISSNQGTGGSYEQYF.

The genes are TRBV11-2 and TRBJ1-3; D gene uncertain. CDR3 length: 17 amino acids. V dropped 2 bases and J dropped 1 base, with 15 bases sitting between them. CDR1 SGHAT and CDR2 FQNNGV come from the germline V gene. The CDR3 loop reads CASSLFPSPTSGNTIYF. The CDR3 region has the DNA TGTGCCAGCAGCTTATTCCCGAGTCCGACATCTGGAAACACCATATATTTT.

The gene calls are TRBV5-1 and TRBJ1-1, with D maybe TRBD1 (5 bases). CDR3 length: 13 residues. V lost 2 bases to trimming and J lost 1 base, with 6 bases between them. Germline V gene sequence: CDR1 SGHRS, CDR2 YFSETQ. CDR3 in DNA: TGCGCCAGCAGCTTTACAGGGAACACTGAAGCTTTCTTT. Its protein is CASSFTGNTEAFF.

This clone turned up a few times. This rearrangement joins TRBV27 to TRBJ1-1; D unresolved. The V gene's germline CDR1 is MNHEY and CDR2 SMNVEV (reference sequence). The CDR3 spans 11 residues. V was cut by 6 bases and J by 3 bases, with 5 bases left in between. The CDR3 is CASRRDTEAFF. CDR3 bases: TGTGCCAGCAGAAGAGACACTGAAGCTTTCTTT.

The J gene is TRBJ2-5, the V gene TRBV24-1; a possible D gene is TRBD2 (6 bases). The V gene lost 4 bases and the J gene lost 2 bases, with 13 bases spanning the gap. Looked up from germline, CDR1 is KGHDR and CDR2 is SFDVKD. The CDR3 runs 15 residues. DNA for the CDR3: TGTGCCACCAGTGACCCGCGGGCGGGACAAGAGACCCAGTACTTC. It translates to CATSDPRAGQETQYF.

V is TRBV5-4 and J is TRBJ2-3, with 14 bases fitting TRBD2. The CDR3 runs to 16 residues. Per germline, CDR1 SGHNT and CDR2 YYREEE (reference sequence). V was clipped by 5 bases and J by 4 bases; unmatched bases: 6. For the CDR3, the DNA is TGTGCCAGCAGACTGCGACTAGCGGGAGGGTCAGATACGCAGTATTTT. Its translation is CASRLRLAGGSDTQYF.

The J gene is TRBJ1-6, the V gene TRBV6-5, with D perhaps matching TRBD1 (5 bases). Trimming left V 2 bases short and J 0 bases short, with 8 bases between. The CDR3 is made up of 16 amino acids. The germline V gene has CDR1 MNHEY and CDR2 SVGAGI. The CDR3 here is CASSYGGNSYNSPLHF. The CDR3 DNA reads as TGTGCCAGCAGTTACGGGGGGAACTCCTATAATTCACCCCTCCACTTT.

This clone was seen once. This chain connects TRBV2 to TRBJ2-5; TRBD2 aligns across 13 bases. CDR3 size: 15 residues. V was pared by 10 bases and J by 1 base, with 6 bases of the junction left unmatched. The germline V gene encodes CDR1 SNHLY and CDR2 FYNNEI. This CDR3 is CAKGLAGSLQETQYF. In nucleotides, the CDR3 is TGTGCCAAGGGACTAGCGGGGAGCCTCCAAGAGACCCAGTACTTC.

The chain couples TRBV6-5 to TRBJ1-2, with 9 bases that match TRBD1. Per the germline V gene, CDR1 is MNHEY and CDR2 is SVGAGI. The CDR3 contains 14 residues. The junction had 4 bases not matched to a gene; V was cut back by 2 bases and J by 6 bases. DNA of the CDR3: TGTGCCAGCAGTTACCTACAGGGGGCGCATGGCTACACCTTC. Protein product: CASSYLQGAHGYTF.

This rearrangement joins TRBV15 to TRBJ2-3, with 12 bases identical to TRBD2. V gave up 5 bases and J gave up 1 base; unmatched junction bases: 7. Germline CDR1 reads LNHNV; CDR2 reads YYDKDF (reference sequence). CDR3 length: 17 residues. The DNA for the CDR3 is TGTGCCACCAGCGGAGGAAGGACTAGCGGGGGCACAGATACGCAGTATTTT. This encodes CATSGGRTSGGTDTQYF.

CDR3 in DNA: TGTGCCAGCCGCCACCGTAGCCGGGGAGAAGAGACCCAGTACTTC. It is translated as CASRHRSRGEETQYF. The gene calls are TRBV6-5 and TRBJ2-5; TRBD2 is a possible D gene (5 bases). The germline V gene has CDR1 MNHEY and CDR2 SVGAGI. V was trimmed by 8 bases and J by 3 bases, leaving 19 bases between them. The CDR3 runs 15 residues.

The chain uses TRBV15 and TRBJ2-1; weak D call: TRBD1 (6 bases). The CDR3 consists of 16 residues. Trimming pared 2 bases from V and 4 bases from J, leaving 15 bases between. In germline, CDR1 is LNHNV, CDR2 YYDKDF (reference sequence). The CDR3 loop reads CATSRPGQGTYNEQFF. CDR3 coding DNA: TGTGCCACCAGCAGACCAGGGCAGGGGACGTACAATGAGCAGTTCTTC.

In this sample, this clone turned up a few times. This rearrangement joins TRBV30 to TRBJ1-2, with D possibly TRBD1 on 6 matching bases. This CDR3 contains 15 residues. The germline V gene has CDR1 GTSNPN and CDR2 SVGIG (reference sequence). V was trimmed by 0 bases and J by 6 bases, leaving 17 bases between them. The chain's CDR3 is CAWSVIRGAVNGYTF. CDR3 nucleotides: TGTGCCTGGAGTGTAATTCGGGGGGCAGTCAATGGCTACACCTTC.

This chain connects TRBV6-1 to TRBJ2-7; D unresolved. The CDR3 extends over 12 amino acids. Trimming left V 3 bases short and J 2 bases short, with 5 bases between. CDR1 and CDR2 (germline): MNHNS, SASEGT. This CDR3 reads CASSDIAYEQYF. The CDR3 DNA is TGTGCCAGCAGTGATATAGCCTACGAGCAGTACTTC.